The clone carrying this T cell receptor beta chain was seen only once. Its specificity is unknown. These data are taken from a study of T-cell memory formation after mild COVID-19. Study information: Clusters of TCRs were largely donor specific.

Points from the study as a whole: Cross-reactive memory apparently joined, as some responding clones appeared in pre-infection memory.

CDR3 size: 11 residues. In germline, CDR1 is SNHLY, CDR2 FYNNEI. With 3 bases removed from V and 9 bases from J, the gap between germline ends came to 6 bases. Barcoded TCR alpha and TCR beta cDNA libraries with UMIs came from 5'RACE using constant-segment primers. TCRdb analysed the 5' RACE reads with MiXCR anew, one entry per CDR3 protein. The sample includes 390,000 or so distinct CDR3 sequences, approximately 16% of them seen just once. This receptor was identified in a man aged 18 to 29 who had mild COVID-19 (a few samples of this study predate the infection). Cell type and time point are not known. The sample comprised PBMCs or a T cell subset sorted from them (not recorded which). The chain joins TRBV2 to TRBJ2-1; D is uncertain. Here the CDR3 reads CASSDWGEQFF. Written as DNA, the CDR3 is TGTGCCAGCAGTGACTGGGGTGAGCAGTTCTTC.